This TCR beta chain comes out of a study of blood T cell repertoires in COVID-19. Study-wide context: Acute and convalescent COVID-19 samples came from the United States, Italy and Spain. The cDNA or gDNA used as material had been derived from T cells, B-cell-depleted T cells, or PBMCs.

In the authors' methods: Estimated nucleated cell counts came from reference gene primer amplification. Using immunoSEQ multiplex PCR, the repertoire was profiled, and TCRdb retains in-frame clones only, with some absent. D and trimming were read from the DNA, whereas the V and J calls and clone size are those reported in that table. Seen here are roughly 39,000 clones, 90% to 95% observed once, and the top ten hold around 5%. The TCR comes from a human donor in a cohort sampled during active COVID-19. Material for sequencing was peripheral blood.

The CDR3 spells CAWSAGVRVAEQYF. The DNA for the CDR3 is TGTGCCTGGAGTGCCGGCGTGAGGGTTGCCGAGCAGTACTTC. The chain joins TRBV30 to TRBJ2-7; perhaps TRBD2 as D (5 bases). Germline V gene lookup returns CDR1 GTSNPN and CDR2 SVGIG (reference sequence). Trimming removed 1 base from V and 6 bases from J, with 16 bases in between. The CDR3 sequence is 14 residues long.